This TCR beta chain was profiled in a study of T cell responses to AZD1222 COVID-19 vaccine. The method was immunoSEQ multiplex PCR; TCRdb's version includes in-frame clones alone and lacks a portion of them. The sample has 150,000 to 170,000 clones, roughly nine tenths seen once. Concerning this clone: The antigen remains unidentified.

The CDR3 consists of 15 residues. Germline V CDR1 and CDR2: MNHEY, SVGEGT. The V gene lost 7 bases and the J gene lost 5 bases, with 17 bases spanning the gap. General observations from the study: Repertoire sampling was restricted to post-peak T cell response timepoints. At baseline, seropositivity was found in only a handful of AZD1222 recipients. The donor cohort was predominantly white British with a female majority, and clonal diversity may have been underestimated.

The material sequenced was peripheral blood, taken on day 0 of MenACWY control vaccination. The gene calls are TRBV6-2 or TRBV6-3 and TRBJ2-2, with D perhaps matching TRBD2 (7 bases). The source is an adult in good health. In DNA, the CDR3 is TGTGCCAGCACCCCCGGGGGCGGGGGAACCGGGGAGCTGTTTTTT. It specifies CASTPGGGGTGELFF.